These 7 T cell receptor beta chains originate from one sample sequenced in a study of neurological immune-mediated disorders. TCRdb fed the 5' RACE reads into MiXCR, producing one record per CDR3 protein. Of roughly 50,000 distinct CDR3 sequences listed, around 4.3% are singletons. What was sequenced was PBMCs. The receptor source for this set is an older woman with multiple sclerosis.

J is TRBJ1-5 and V is TRBV7-6; D ambiguous. The germline V and J ends were trimmed by 5 bases and 6 bases, with 11 bases remaining between them. The CDR3 has 13 amino acids. Germline CDR1 is SGHVS and CDR2 is FNYEAQ. The CDR3 sequence: CASSPRGVQPQHF. DNA of the CDR3: TGTGCCAGCAGCCCCCGAGGCGTTCAGCCCCAGCATTTT.

This clonotype was detected ten times or more. The chain carries TRBV6-1 and TRBJ2-7, with a weak D call TRBD1 (6 bases). The length of the CDR3 is 15 residues. The germline V and J ends were trimmed by 7 bases and 3 bases, with 19 bases remaining between them. CDR1 MNHNS and CDR2 SASEGT come from the germline V gene. The DNA of the CDR3 is TGTGCCAGCACCGGGACACTCGACTCAGGCTACGAGCAGTACTTC. As protein: CASTGTLDSGYEQYF.

This clonotype was seen ten or more times. The rearrangement joins TRBV20-1 to TRBJ2-5, with TRBD1 matching 7 bases. With V trimmed by 1 base and J by 3 bases, 5 bases remained unmatched. Germline V gives CDR1 DFQATT, CDR2 SNEGSKA (reference sequence). This CDR3 comprises 14 residues. Written as DNA, the CDR3 is TGCAGTGCTAGAGTAGACAGGGTAGAAGAGACCCAGTACTTC. Its protein is CSARVDRVEETQYF.

This clonotype was recorded at least ten times. The chain carries TRBV9 and TRBJ2-5, with 7 bases lining up with TRBD2. Trimming removed 2 bases from V and 0 bases from J; junction bases left unmatched: 4. This CDR3 has 15 amino acids. Germline V lookup: CDR1 SGDLS, CDR2 YYNGEE. In DNA, the CDR3 is TGTGCCAGCAGCGTGGGCGGGGGAGACCAAGAGACCCAGTACTTC. Amino acids: CASSVGGGDQETQYF.

The V call is TRBV5-1, the J call TRBJ2-1, with D maybe TRBD2 (6 bases). This CDR3 is 16 amino acids long. Trimming cost V 0 bases and J 1 base, with 11 bases left between them. CDR1 is SGHRS, CDR2 YFSETQ, per germline. In DNA form, the CDR3 reads TGCGCCAGCAGCTTGGCCGGGACTTTATCCTACAATGAGCAGTTCTTC. Amino acids: CASSLAGTLSYNEQFF.

This clonotype occurred many times. V is TRBV7-2 and J is TRBJ2-1, with 12 bases that match TRBD2. Germline CDR1 and CDR2: SGHTA and FQGNSA. The CDR3 sequence is 13 residues long. J was trimmed by 9 bases and V by 5 bases; bases with no gene match: 2. Here the CDR3 reads CASSQTSGSEQFF. Written as DNA, the CDR3 is TGTGCCAGCAGCCAGACTAGCGGGAGTGAGCAGTTCTTC. The entire variable domain, with the rest obtained from reference TRBV7-2 and TRBJ2-1, is as follows: GAGVSQSPSNKVTEKGKDVELRCDPISGHTALYWYRQSLGQGLEFLIYFQGNSAPDKSGLPSDRFSAERTGGSVSTLTIQRTQQEDSAVYLCASSQTSGSEQFFGPGTRLTVL.

This clonotype was counted a few times. The J gene is TRBJ1-1, the V gene TRBV7-8, with D possibly being TRBD1 (5 bases). Trimming took 4 bases from V and 1 from J, leaving 13 bases between them. Per the germline V gene, CDR1 is SGHVS and CDR2 is FQNEAQ. The CDR3 is 15 amino acids. In DNA form, the CDR3 reads TGTGCCAGCAGCTCCCTCAGGGTGCCGAACACTGAAGCTTTCTTT. Residues: CASSSLRVPNTEAFF.